By its share, the clone carrying this T cell receptor (beta chain) is hyperexpanded (1% or more). The antigen is unknown. This entry belongs to a study of STAT3 mutations in large granular lymphocyte leukemia. Study results and caveats: Every T-LGLL patient had at least one immunodominant TCRbeta clonotype.

Germline values: CDR1 SGHRS, CDR2 YFSETQ. The junction had 6 bases not matched to a gene; V was cut back by 3 bases and J by 5 bases. The CDR3 sequence is 15 residues long. Generated by immunoSEQ multiplex PCR, the TCRdb table keeps only in-frame clones and is missing some. The table shows about 1,800 clones, with approximately 28% occurring only once. The sequence came from a male patient aged 45 to 59 with T-cell large granular lymphocyte leukemia. Some clones in this sample may be carry-over from other donors' samples. V is TRBV5-1 and J is TRBJ2-5, with TRBD1 matching 11 bases. The sample was peripheral blood mononuclear cells. For the CDR3, the DNA is TGCGCCAGCAGCTCGGACAGGGGGCAGGGGGAGACCCAGTACTTC. Translating gives CASSSDRGQGETQYF.